Shown below are 26 T cell receptor beta chains from a single sample sequenced in a study of CD8 T cells in Susac syndrome. The RNA, about 0.45 to 1 ug, was put through reverse transcription using random hexamers. TCRdb re-called the immunoSEQ multiplex PCR reads with MiXCR, one entry per CDR3 protein. The sample contains 200,000 to 250,000 distinct CDR3 sequences, 85% to 95% of which appear only once. The sample comprised CD4+ T cells from PBMCs. The receptors stem from a human donor with Susac syndrome.

For the CDR3, the DNA is TGCAGCGTTGACAGGGATGCTAGCACAGATACGCAGTATTTT. This gives the protein CSVDRDASTDTQYF. This chain connects TRBV29-1 to TRBJ2-3, with a possible D match to TRBD1 (5 bases). CDR1 is SQVTM, CDR2 ANQGSEA, per germline. There are 14 residues in the CDR3. Trimming took off 3 bases at V and 0 bases at J, with 10 bases between the two ends.

This rearrangement joins TRBV7-2 to TRBJ2-5; tentatively, D is TRBD2 (7 bases). This CDR3 region has 15 residues. Deletions cut 2 bases from V and 4 bases from J, with 14 bases between. The germline V gene has CDR1 SGHTA and CDR2 FQGNSA. In nucleotides, the CDR3 is TGTGCCAGCAGCTTACAAGCAGGGGAGGGAGAGACCCAGTACTTC. This sequence encodes CASSLQAGEGETQYF.

On this clonotype: Mismatch with germline at one junction end may stem from a read error. The gene calls are TRBV7-7 and TRBJ2-7, with a weak D call TRBD2 (6 bases). The CDR3 is 15 residues long. Germline V gene sequence: CDR1 SSHAT, CDR2 FNYEAQ (reference sequence). Written as DNA, the CDR3 is TGTGCTAGCAGCTTAGCGGTTGGCGGGTCCTACGAGCAGTACTTC. Translated: CASSLAVGGSYEQYF.

This clonotype was recorded at least ten times. This sequence joins TRBV7-9 and TRBJ1-5, with a weak D call TRBD1 (5 bases). The length of the CDR3 is 16 residues. Trimming cost V 1 base and J 2 bases, with 12 bases left between them. The germline gives CDR1 SEHNR, CDR2 FQNEAQ (reference sequence). The CDR3, as DNA: TGTGCCAGCAGCTTAGTGCAGGGCTCGGGCAATCAGCCCCAGCATTTT. Translation: CASSLVQGSGNQPQHF.

This sequence joins TRBV20-1 and TRBJ1-1; 7 bases agree with TRBD1. In germline, CDR1 is DFQATT, CDR2 SNEGSKA (reference sequence). Unmatched junction bases numbered 6, after V lost 3 bases and J lost 2 bases. The CDR3 sequence is 14 residues long. The chain's CDR3 is CSARQGVVNTEAFF. The CDR3 nucleotides read TGCAGTGCTAGGCAGGGGGTTGTCAACACTGAAGCTTTCTTT.

CDR3 residues: CSAREMVYSGGPYNEQFF. Here the CDR3 DNA reads TGCAGTGCTAGAGAGATGGTGTATAGCGGGGGCCCCTACAATGAGCAGTTCTTC. The V call is TRBV20-1, the J call TRBJ2-1, with 9 bases fitting TRBD2. Unmatched junction bases numbered 11, after V lost 0 bases and J lost 2 bases. The germline CDR1 and CDR2 sequences are DFQATT and SNEGSKA (reference sequence). The CDR3 sequence is 18 residues long.

V gene TRBV6-2 or TRBV6-3 combines with J gene TRBJ2-5; no firm D call. V lost 6 bases and J 2 bases, leaving 7 bases between the germline ends. Per the germline V gene, CDR1 is MNHEY and CDR2 is SVGEGT. The CDR3 has 12 residues. Written as DNA, the CDR3 is TGTGCCAGCAGAGGGCCACAAGAGACCCAGTACTTC. Amino acid sequence: CASRGPQETQYF.

The chain couples TRBV5-6 to TRBJ1-1; unclear D gene. Germline loops: CDR1 SGHDT, CDR2 YYEEEE. The V gene lost 2 bases and the J gene lost 1 base, with 12 bases spanning the gap. This CDR3 contains 15 residues. CDR3 region: CASSFGVSANTEAFF. For the CDR3, the DNA is TGTGCCAGCAGCTTTGGTGTATCAGCGAACACTGAAGCTTTCTTT.

J is TRBJ1-5 and V is TRBV12-3 or TRBV12-4; 9 positions match TRBD1. V trimming: 8 bases; J trimming: 5 bases; junction bases outside the gene matches: 4. CDR3 length: 13 amino acids. The CDR3 DNA sequence: TGTGCCAGCGGCTGGACAGGGGATCAGCCCCAGCATTTT. Translated: CASGWTGDQPQHF.

The genes are TRBV2 and TRBJ1-5; 7 nucleotides agree with TRBD1. Per the germline V gene, CDR1 is SNHLY and CDR2 is FYNNEI. The CDR3 spans 14 residues. Germline trimming cut 2 bases from V and 7 bases from J; bases unmatched to any gene: 5. The CDR3 nucleotides are TGTGCCAGCAGTGAACCGACAGGGTACCAGCCCCAGCATTTT. Translating it yields CASSEPTGYQPQHF.

This clonotype has a single count. The chain joins TRBV12-3 or TRBV12-4 to TRBJ1-5; 10 bases are a match to TRBD1. The CDR3 consists of 15 residues. V shed 4 bases and J 7 bases; nucleotides not matched to a gene: 7. The CDR3 DNA is TGTGCCAGCAGTTCCTCGGGACAGGGGAACCAGCCCCAGCATTTT. This encodes CASSSSGQGNQPQHF.

The rearrangement joins TRBV19 to TRBJ2-2; 10 bases are a match to TRBD1. The germline V gene encodes CDR1 LNHDA and CDR2 SQIVND (reference sequence). The V gene end was trimmed by 4 bases and the J gene end by 0 bases; junction bases not matched to a gene: 2. The CDR3 has 16 residues. CDR3 region: CASSSDRGPNTGELFF. CDR3 DNA: TGTGCCAGTAGTAGCGACAGGGGGCCGAACACCGGGGAGCTGTTTTTT.

This clonotype was counted only a few times. V and J are TRBV30 and TRBJ2-5; D is possibly TRBD1 (6 bases). V was shortened by 2 bases and J by 3 bases, with 10 bases between the two germline ends. The CDR3 loop spans 13 amino acids. Germline-derived CDR1 and CDR2 are GTSNPN and SVGIG (reference sequence). CDR3 nucleotide sequence: TGTGCCTGGAGTCCTCCAGGGGAAGAGACCCAGTACTTC. Translation gives CAWSPPGEETQYF.

The rearrangement joins TRBV7-2 to TRBJ2-3; D not certain. The V gene's germline CDR1 is SGHTA and CDR2 FQGNSA. The germline V and J ends were trimmed by 5 bases and 2 bases, with 11 bases remaining between them. The CDR3 runs 14 residues. The CDR3 coding sequence is TGTGCCAGCAGCCCCAACTTGGCCACAGATACGCAGTATTTT. Amino acids: CASSPNLATDTQYF.

The chain employs TRBV20-1 and TRBJ2-7; the match to TRBD2 covers 7 bases. The trim removed 1 base at V and 3 bases at J, leaving 9 bases unmatched. The CDR3 totals 15 residues. Germline V lookup: CDR1 DFQATT, CDR2 SNEGSKA (reference sequence). This chain's CDR3 is CSARGALSGGYEQYF. The CDR3 DNA reads TGCAGTGCTAGAGGGGCTCTTTCGGGGGGCTACGAGCAGTACTTC.

The chain uses TRBV5-1 and TRBJ1-1; a possible D gene is TRBD1 (6 bases). V lost 4 bases, J lost 3 bases, and 19 bases lay in between. CDR3 length: 16 amino acids. Looked up from germline, CDR1 is SGHRS and CDR2 is YFSETQ. CDR3 region: CASSPLARQVYTEAFF. The CDR3 nucleotides are TGCGCCAGCAGCCCTCTCGCCCGACAGGTGTACACTGAAGCTTTCTTT.

J is TRBJ1-2 and V is TRBV12-1. TRBV12-1 is given as a pseudogene. The CDR3 loop spans 12 amino acids. For the CDR3, the DNA is TGTGCCAGCAGCTTTGAGGTGGATGGCTACACCTTC. This translates into CASSFEVDGYTF.

The sample holds one count of this clonotype. The chain couples TRBV12-3 or TRBV12-4 to TRBJ1-5; D ambiguous. The V end lost 2 bases, the J end lost 0 bases, and 8 bases lay between the germline ends. CDR3 length equals 15 residues. The CDR3 loop is CASSLNPNSNQPQHF. In DNA form, the CDR3 reads TGTGCCAGCAGTTTAAACCCGAATAGCAATCAGCCCCAGCATTTT.

V gene TRBV6-2 or TRBV6-3 combines with J gene TRBJ2-7; the match to TRBD1 covers 8 bases. Trimming at V came to 5 bases and at J to 0 bases, leaving 6 bases not matched to a gene. This CDR3 contains 15 residues. Looked up from germline, CDR1 is MNHEY and CDR2 is SVGEGT. The CDR3 bases are TGTGCCAGCAGTGACCGGGACAGGCTCTCCTACGAGCAGTACTTC. Translating it yields CASSDRDRLSYEQYF.

V usage is TRBV10-3 and J usage is TRBJ2-6; no clear D. The CDR3 covers 17 residues. Trimming took 4 bases from V and 6 from J, leaving 19 bases between them. Per germline, CDR1 ENHRY and CDR2 SYGVKD. The CDR3 sequence is CAISVLTRSTEANVLTF. CDR3 coding DNA: TGTGCCATCAGTGTACTTACGCGGTCCACGGAGGCCAACGTCCTGACTTTC.

This rearrangement joins TRBV20-1 to TRBJ2-3; tentative D call: TRBD2 (6 bases). Germline V gene lookup returns CDR1 DFQATT and CDR2 SNEGSKA (reference sequence). The CDR3 sequence is 12 residues long. The V end lost 0 bases, the J end lost 10 bases, and 11 bases lay between the germline ends. The CDR3 here is CSARELAVAQYF. The DNA for the CDR3 is TGCAGTGCTAGAGAACTAGCCGTTGCGCAGTATTTT.

This chain links TRBV7-2 with TRBJ2-5; TRBD1 might be the D (6 bases). This CDR3 is 14 amino acids long. V was trimmed by 4 bases and J by 5 bases, leaving 14 bases between them. Germline CDR1 reads SGHTA; CDR2 reads FQGNSA. The CDR3: CASSSSGARETQYF. The DNA of the CDR3 is TGTGCCAGCAGCTCCTCAGGGGCCCGGGAGACCCAGTACTTC.

The chain links TRBV24-1 to TRBJ2-1; 13 bases match TRBD2. CDR1 KGHDR and CDR2 SFDVKD come from the germline V gene. V dropped 7 bases and J dropped 10; count of bases not matched to a gene: 6. The length of the CDR3 is 14 residues. CDR3: CATRGTSGAEEQFF. As DNA, the CDR3 is TGTGCCACCAGGGGGACTAGCGGGGCTGAGGAGCAGTTCTTC.

This clonotype was found once. The DNA of the CDR3 is TGTGCCAGCAGCGTAGCTGGAGGTGTGTACCAAGAGACCCAGTACTTC. This gives the protein CASSVAGGVYQETQYF. The J gene is TRBJ2-5, the V gene TRBV9; possibly TRBD2 for D (5 bases). Trimming stripped 0 bases from V and 0 bases from J, with 12 bases between. This CDR3 is 16 amino acids long. Germline CDR1 and CDR2: SGDLS and YYNGEE. The variable domain in full, completed from reference TRBV9 and TRBJ2-5, reads DSGVTQTPKHLITATGQRVTLRCSPRSGDLSVYWYQQSLDQGLQFLIQYYNGEERAKGNILERFSAQQFPDLHSELNLSSLELGDSALYFCASSVAGGVYQETQYFGPGTRLLVL.

This clonotype turned up a few times. The rearrangement links TRBV5-1 to TRBJ2-3; D possibly corresponds to TRBD1 (6 bases). Germline V gene sequence: CDR1 SGHRS, CDR2 YFSETQ. The CDR3 has 14 residues. Trimming stripped 4 bases from V and 0 bases from J, with 9 bases between. The CDR3 reads CASSIQGSTDTQYF. DNA for the CDR3: TGCGCCAGCAGCATACAGGGCAGCACAGATACGCAGTATTTT.

The gene calls are TRBV19 and TRBJ2-2; 7 bases match TRBD1. Germline values: CDR1 LNHDA, CDR2 SQIVND (reference sequence). After removal of 6 bases from V and 4 bases from J, the junction contained 5 bases not matched to a gene. The CDR3 is made up of 14 amino acids. The CDR3 nucleotides are TGTGCCAGTAGCGGGACAGTAACCACCGGGGAGCTGTTTTTT. Its translation: CASSGTVTTGELFF.